Presented here are 13 T cell receptor beta chains from one specimen sequenced in a study of T cells after yellow fever vaccination. TCRdb redid the calling of the 5' RACE reads with MiXCR, one entry per CDR3 protein. Found here are about 320,000 distinct CDR3 sequences, around 12% of them singletons; the top ten hold 2.5% to 3.5%. Sequences were derived from CD4+ T cells sorted from PBMCs, sampled 15 days after the yellow fever booster vaccination. The receptors here all came from a man aged 18 to 35 who received the YFV17D yellow fever vaccine.

This clonotype was seen repeatedly, ten times or more. V is TRBV7-9 and J is TRBJ2-3; D possibly uses TRBD1 or TRBD2 (5 bases each). Germline V gives CDR1 SEHNR, CDR2 FQNEAQ (reference sequence). CDR3 size: 14 residues. V lost 2 bases and J 5 bases, leaving 11 bases between the germline ends. In nucleotides, the CDR3 is TGTGCCAGCAGCTTAAATTGGGGGAGAGATACGCAGTATTTT. This translates into CASSLNWGRDTQYF.

This clonotype was observed a handful of times. V usage is TRBV7-8 and J usage is TRBJ2-6, with D perhaps TRBD2 (5 bases). Germline assignment: CDR1 SGHVS and CDR2 FQNEAQ. This CDR3 is built from 18 residues. Trimming removed 4 bases from V and 0 bases from J, with 16 bases in between. Written as DNA, the CDR3 is TGTGCCAGCAGCTCCCGCCGCTTGGGGAGCTCTGGGGCCAACGTCCTGACTTTC. It encodes CASSSRRLGSSGANVLTF.

This chain connects TRBV12-3 or TRBV12-4 to TRBJ2-5, with 9 bases aligning to TRBD1. The CDR3 spans 16 residues. V was clipped by 5 bases and J by 0 bases; unmatched bases: 7. CDR3 nucleotide sequence: TGTGCCAGCAGTCGAGGACAGGGGACGTACCAAGAGACCCAGTACTTC. This codes for CASSRGQGTYQETQYF.

V is TRBV5-4 and J is TRBJ1-1; no reliable D call. The CDR3 has 14 residues. Germline CDR1 SGHNT, CDR2 YYREEE (reference sequence). V gave up 4 bases and J gave up 1 base, with 11 bases separating them. The CDR3 loop is CASSLEFGNTEAFF. The CDR3 DNA reads TGTGCCAGCAGCCTCGAGTTCGGGAACACTGAAGCTTTCTTT. Variable domain in full (rest from reference TRBV5-4 and TRBJ1-1): ETGVTQSPTHLIKTRGQQVTLRCSSQSGHNTVSWYQQALGQGPQFIFQYYREEENGRGNFPPRFSGLQFPNYSSELNVNALELDDSALYLCASSLEFGNTEAFFGQGTRLTVV.

The chain carries TRBV4-3 and TRBJ1-4, with D perhaps TRBD1 (5 bases). Trimming took 1 base from V and 0 from J, leaving 6 bases between them. Germline V lookup: CDR1 LGHNA, CDR2 YSLEER. The CDR3 runs 15 residues. The CDR3 here is CASSQGTTTNEKLFF. The CDR3 nucleotides are TGCGCCAGCAGCCAAGGGACAACAACTAATGAAAAACTGTTTTTT.

This clonotype turned up a few times. This chain joins TRBV29-1 and TRBJ1-1; D gene unclear. The CDR3 consists of 13 residues. The germline CDR1 and CDR2 sequences are SQVTM and ANQGSEA. Trimming left V 6 bases short and J 7 bases short, with 18 bases between. CDR3 amino acids: CSVGRPAGGEAFF. The DNA of the CDR3 is TGCAGCGTCGGACGTCCGGCAGGAGGTGAAGCTTTCTTT.

This clonotype was counted between two and nine times. This sequence joins TRBV3-1 and TRBJ2-3, with 7 bases lining up with TRBD2. Germline loops: CDR1 LGHDT, CDR2 YNNKEL (reference sequence). V trimming: 0 bases; J trimming: 14 bases; junction bases outside the gene matches: 8. This CDR3 is 13 amino acids long. The CDR3 DNA sequence: TGTGCCAGCAGCCAAGAAGGAGGCGGGGGACGGTATTTT. This sequence encodes CASSQEGGGGRYF.

J is TRBJ1-1 and V is TRBV12-3 or TRBV12-4, with D hard to call. Deletions cut 2 bases from V and 6 bases from J, with 7 bases between. This CDR3 is 12 amino acids long. The CDR3, as DNA: TGTGCCAGCAGTTTACCCCGCGCTGAAGCTTTCTTT. It is translated as CASSLPRAEAFF.

This clonotype was counted between two and nine times. The chain uses TRBV19 and TRBJ2-1; no reliable D call. CDR3 length equals 12 residues. V lost 2 bases to trimming and J lost 9 bases, with 8 bases between them. Per the germline V gene, CDR1 is LNHDA and CDR2 is SQIVND (reference sequence). The CDR3 DNA reads TGTGCCAGTAGTATATGGCCGGGTGAGCAGTTCTTC. The encoded protein is CASSIWPGEQFF.

The chain uses TRBV30 and TRBJ2-7, with 9 positions matching TRBD2. The CDR3 totals 16 residues. Germline CDR1 and CDR2: GTSNPN and SVGIG (reference sequence). J lost 3 bases, V lost 0 bases, and 9 bases had no gene match. DNA for the CDR3: TGTGCCTGGAGTGTAGCGGGGGGCCGCTTCAGCTACGAGCAGTACTTC. Encoded protein: CAWSVAGGRFSYEQYF.

V usage is TRBV12-5 and J usage is TRBJ1-5; D is possibly TRBD1 (6 bases). The V gene lost 3 bases and the J gene lost 0 bases, with 15 bases spanning the gap. Germline values: CDR1 LGHNT, CDR2 FRNRAP. The CDR3 length is 17 residues. The CDR3: CASGLGGQKNSNQPQHF. In nucleotides, the CDR3 is TGTGCTAGTGGTTTAGGCGGACAGAAGAATAGCAATCAGCCCCAGCATTTT.

This chain links TRBV4-1 with TRBJ1-2; 11 bases agree with TRBD1. Germline CDR1 is MGHRA and CDR2 is YSYEKL. Unmatched junction bases numbered 11, after V lost 3 bases and J lost 8 bases. The CDR3 is 16 residues long. The CDR3 loop reads CASSQPGQGARKGYTF. The CDR3 DNA is TGCGCCAGCAGCCAGCCCGGACAGGGGGCGCGGAAAGGCTACACCTTC.

This clonotype has just a few counts. CDR3 in amino acids: CASSRLADSTDTQYF. CDR3 DNA sequence: TGTGCCAGCAGCCGACTAGCGGATAGCACAGATACGCAGTATTTT. The genes are TRBV7-3 and TRBJ2-3; 9 bases are a match to TRBD2. This CDR3 is built from 15 residues. Trimming cost V 5 bases and J 0 bases; bases outside gene matches: 3. The V gene's germline CDR1 is SGHTA and CDR2 FQGTGA.